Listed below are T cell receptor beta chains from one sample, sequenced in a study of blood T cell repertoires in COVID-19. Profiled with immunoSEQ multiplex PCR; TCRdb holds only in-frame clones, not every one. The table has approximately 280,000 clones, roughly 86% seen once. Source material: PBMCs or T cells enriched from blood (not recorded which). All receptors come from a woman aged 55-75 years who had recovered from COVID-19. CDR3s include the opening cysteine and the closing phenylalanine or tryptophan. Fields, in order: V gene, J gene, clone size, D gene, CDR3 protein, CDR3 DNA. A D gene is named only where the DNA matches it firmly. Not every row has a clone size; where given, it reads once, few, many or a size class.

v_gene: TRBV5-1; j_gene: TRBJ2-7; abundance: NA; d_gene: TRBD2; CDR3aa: CASSLGGLSYEQYF; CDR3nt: TGCGCCAGCAGCTTGGGGGGACTATCCTACGAGCAGTACTTC
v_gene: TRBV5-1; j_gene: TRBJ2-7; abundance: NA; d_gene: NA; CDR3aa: CASSPEAGTAYEQYF; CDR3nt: TGCGCCAGCAGCCCGGAGGCGGGGACCGCCTACGAGCAGTACTTC
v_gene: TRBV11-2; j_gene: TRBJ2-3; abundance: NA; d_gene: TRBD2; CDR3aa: CASSLGAGGDTDTQYF; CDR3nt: TGTGCCAGCAGCTTAGGAGCGGGGGGCGACACAGATACGCAGTATTTT
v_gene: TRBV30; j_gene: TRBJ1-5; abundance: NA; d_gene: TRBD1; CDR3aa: CAWSRTGVLSNQPQHF; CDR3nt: TGTGCCTGGAGCCGGACAGGGGTTCTGAGCAATCAGCCCCAGCATTTT
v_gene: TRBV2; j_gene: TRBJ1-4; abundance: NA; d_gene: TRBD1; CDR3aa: CASSTRQGYEKLFF; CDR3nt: TGTGCCAGCAGTACAAGACAGGGATATGAAAAACTGTTTTTT
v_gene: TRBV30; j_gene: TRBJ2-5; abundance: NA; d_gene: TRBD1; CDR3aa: CAWSVNQGAETQYF; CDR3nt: TGTGCCTGGAGTGTAAATCAGGGGGCAGAGACCCAGTACTTC
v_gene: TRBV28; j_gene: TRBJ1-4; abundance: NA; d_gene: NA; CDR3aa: CASCPGGTNEKLFF; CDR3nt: TGTGCCAGCTGTCCTGGTGGCACTAATGAAAAACTGTTTTTT
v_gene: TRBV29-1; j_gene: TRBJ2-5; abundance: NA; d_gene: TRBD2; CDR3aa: CSVDISGGARETQYF; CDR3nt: TGCAGCGTTGACATTAGCGGGGGGGCTCGGGAGACCCAGTACTTC
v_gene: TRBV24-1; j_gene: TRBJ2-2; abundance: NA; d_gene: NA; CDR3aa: CATTGSSNTGELFF; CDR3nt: TGTGCCACAACGGGATCGTCGAACACCGGGGAGCTGTTTTTT
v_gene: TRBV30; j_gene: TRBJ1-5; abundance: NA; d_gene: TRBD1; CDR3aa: CAWSPKRTGGNQPQHF; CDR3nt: TGTGCCTGGAGTCCAAAGCGAACAGGGGGAAATCAGCCCCAGCATTTT
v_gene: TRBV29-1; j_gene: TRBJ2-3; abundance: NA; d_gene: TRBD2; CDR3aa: CSTPGGSGITDTQYF; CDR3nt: TGCAGCACCCCTGGTGGTAGCGGGATCACAGATACGCAGTATTTT
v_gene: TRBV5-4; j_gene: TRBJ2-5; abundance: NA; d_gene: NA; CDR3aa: CASSPGLSAETQYF; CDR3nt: TGTGCCAGCAGCCCAGGGCTTAGTGCTGAGACCCAGTACTTC
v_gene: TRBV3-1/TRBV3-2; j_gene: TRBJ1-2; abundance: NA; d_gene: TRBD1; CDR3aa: CASSQPGQDYGYTF; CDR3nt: TGTGCCAGCAGCCAACCGGGACAGGACTATGGCTACACCTTC
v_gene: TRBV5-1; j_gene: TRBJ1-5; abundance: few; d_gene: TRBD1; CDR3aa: CASSPDRGGGQPQHF; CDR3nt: TGCGCCAGCAGCCCGGACAGGGGAGGGGGTCAGCCCCAGCATTTT
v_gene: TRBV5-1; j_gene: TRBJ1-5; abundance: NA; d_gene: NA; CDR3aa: CASSLGTTGGINQPQHF; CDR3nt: TGCGCCAGCAGCCTAGGGACAACCGGGGGGATAAATCAGCCCCAGCATTTT
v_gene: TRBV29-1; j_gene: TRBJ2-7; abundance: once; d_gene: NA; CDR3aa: CSVGGQMGNYEQYF; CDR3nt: TGCAGCGTTGGCGGACAAATGGGGAATTACGAGCAGTACTTC
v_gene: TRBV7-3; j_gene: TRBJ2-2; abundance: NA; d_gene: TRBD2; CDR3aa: CASSLLAGTGELFF; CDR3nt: TGTGCCAGCAGCCTACTAGCGGGCACCGGGGAGCTGTTTTTT
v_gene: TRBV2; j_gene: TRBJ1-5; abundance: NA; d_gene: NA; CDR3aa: CASSDGLNQPQHF; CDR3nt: TGTGCCAGCAGTGATGGACTCAATCAGCCCCAGCATTTT
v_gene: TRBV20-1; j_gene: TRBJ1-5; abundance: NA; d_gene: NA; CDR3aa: CSASRAGFANQPQHF; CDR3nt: TGCAGTGCTAGTAGGGCGGGGTTTGCCAATCAGCCCCAGCATTTT
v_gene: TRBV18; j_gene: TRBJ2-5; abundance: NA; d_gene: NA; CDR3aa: CASSQLENDQYF; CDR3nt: TGTGCCAGCTCACAACTAGAGAACGACCAGTACTTC